The rows below give T cell receptor beta chains drawn from one sample of a study of sequential checkpoint blockade in melanoma. This table comes from immunoSEQ multiplex PCR, and its TCRdb copy is limited to in-frame clones, with some not included. The sample consists of over 10,000 clones, roughly three quarters of them appearing once. The sequencing here drew on CD8+ T cells sorted from blood (inferred from file names), taken from a patient given nivolumab and ipilimumab in sequence. The source of these receptors is a human patient with melanoma. Some clones in this sample may be carry-over from other donors' samples. The CDR3 runs from the conserved cysteine through the conserved F or W. The D gene is left open where the match is weak. Rows may omit the clone size; those that give it use once, few, many or a size class.

TRBV25-1	TRBJ2-1	NA	NA	CASSARDTGPYNEQFF	TGTGCCAGCAGTGCTCGGGACACAGGTCCTTACAATGAGCAGTTCTTC
TRBV6-1	TRBJ2-1	NA	TRBD2	CASSESGGRYNEQFF	TGTGCCAGCAGTGAATCGGGGGGGCGCTACAATGAGCAGTTCTTC
TRBV4-2	TRBJ2-7	NA	TRBD1	CASSQDTGVIDEQYF	TGTGCCAGCAGCCAAGACACAGGGGTTATCGACGAGCAGTACTTC
TRBV28	TRBJ2-7	NA	NA	CASSLGGTGEQYF	TGTGCCAGCAGTTTAGGGGGGACGGGCGAGCAGTACTTC
TRBV4-1	TRBJ2-3	NA	NA	CASSQGGGPDTQYF	TGCGCCAGCAGCCAAGGGGGGGGGCCAGATACGCAGTATTTT
TRBV27	TRBJ2-5	NA	TRBD2	CASRWRGGFGETQYF	TGTGCCAGCAGGTGGCGGGGGGGTTTCGGAGAGACCCAGTACTTC
TRBV4-2	TRBJ1-4	few	TRBD1	CASSPDRGNEKLFF	TGTGCCAGCAGCCCGGACAGGGGTAATGAAAAACTGTTTTTT
TRBV13	TRBJ2-3	NA	NA	CASSLSSGTDTQYF	TGTGCCAGCAGCTTATCTAGCGGCACAGATACGCAGTATTTT
TRBV6-1	TRBJ2-7	NA	NA	CASSECQANSYEQYF	TGTGCCAGCAGTGAATGCCAGGCGAACTCCTACGAGCAGTACTTC
TRBV6-1	TRBJ2-3	NA	NA	CASSGWGGASEDTQYF	TGTGCCAGCAGTGGGTGGGGGGGGGCCTCGGAAGATACGCAGTATTTT
TRBV4-2	TRBJ2-5	NA	NA	CASSQDGMGSGETQYF	TGTGCCAGCAGCCAAGACGGTATGGGGTCAGGGGAGACCCAGTACTTC
TRBV4-3	TRBJ1-1	NA	TRBD1	CASSPSQGMGAEAFF	TGCGCCAGCAGCCCGTCACAGGGGATGGGGGCTGAAGCTTTCTTT
TRBV2	TRBJ2-1	NA	TRBD2	CASKRGGLVGEQFF	TGTGCCAGCAAGCGGGGGGGGCTGGTGGGTGAGCAGTTCTTC
TRBV27	TRBJ2-2	NA	NA	CASRIGVYTGELFF	TGTGCCAGCAGGATAGGGGTTTATACCGGGGAGCTGTTTTTT
TRBV4-3	TRBJ1-1	NA	NA	CASSQFNRPKGEEAFF	TGCGCCAGCAGCCAATTTAACCGGCCAAAGGGGGAGGAAGCTTTCTTT
TRBV4-2	TRBJ2-2	NA	TRBD2	CASSQDPGGPGELFF	TGTGCCAGCAGCCAAGATCCGGGGGGGCCCGGGGAGCTGTTTTTT
TRBV5-1	TRBJ2-1	NA	TRBD1	CASSFGTGTNEQFF	TGCGCCAGCAGCTTTGGGACAGGGACCAATGAGCAGTTCTTC
TRBV7-9	TRBJ2-7	NA	NA	CASSPGPGIYEQYF	TGTGCCAGCAGCCCCGGGCCCGGGATCTACGAGCAGTACTTC
TRBV5-1	TRBJ2-1	NA	TRBD2	CASSLRPGTSFVDEQFF	TGCGCCAGCAGCTTACGACCCGGGACTAGCTTCGTTGATGAGCAGTTCTTC
TRBV6-5	TRBJ1-1	NA	NA	CASNPGNTEAFF	TGTGCCAGCAATCCGGGTAACACTGAAGCTTTCTTT
TRBV28	TRBJ2-7	NA	TRBD1	CASTQRWDSSYEQYF	TGTGCCAGCACCCAACGCTGGGACAGCTCCTACGAGCAGTACTTC
TRBV7-9	TRBJ1-5	NA	NA	CASSYFAQPQHF	TGTGCCAGCAGCTACTTCGCTCAGCCCCAGCATTTT
TRBV5-4	TRBJ2-3	NA	TRBD1	CASSLRGRTDTQYF	TGTGCCAGCAGCCTAAGGGGGCGCACAGATACGCAGTATTTT
TRBV4-1	TRBJ1-2	few	TRBD1	CASSQEGDRYYGYTF	TGCGCCAGCAGCCAAGAAGGGGACAGGTACTATGGCTACACCTTC
TRBV9	TRBJ2-3	NA	NA	CASSVGDFRDTQYF	TGTGCCAGCAGCGTAGGCGACTTCAGAGATACGCAGTATTTT
TRBV27	TRBJ2-1	NA	NA	CASSPGADQTHEQFF	TGTGCCAGCAGCCCGGGAGCAGATCAAACCCATGAGCAGTTCTTC
TRBV2	TRBJ2-5	NA	TRBD1	CASRARRVGQGKLVTQYF	TGTGCCAGCAGAGCTAGGAGGGTGGGACAGGGCAAATTGGTGACCCAGTACTTC
TRBV6-1	TRBJ2-1	once	NA	CASGLLDYNEQFF	TGTGCCTCGGGACTTTTGGACTACAATGAGCAGTTCTTC
TRBV7-9	TRBJ2-4	NA	TRBD1	CASSLGQGGTKNIQYF	TGTGCCAGCAGCTTGGGACAGGGGGGAACCAAAAACATTCAGTACTTC
TRBV10-3	TRBJ2-1	NA	NA	CAISESTEQFF	TGTGCCATCAGTGAGAGCACCGAGCAGTTCTTC
TRBV7-7	TRBJ2-2	NA	NA	CASSFEDTGELFF	TGTGCTAGCAGCTTTGAGGACACCGGGGAGCTGTTTTTT